The 16 T cell receptor beta chains presented below share a single source sample, sequenced in a study of long-term antiretroviral therapy in people with HIV. Version v3.0 of the immunoSEQ assay was performed at survey level. Using immunoSEQ multiplex PCR, the repertoire was profiled, and TCRdb retains in-frame clones only, with some absent. The sample comprises almost 30,000 clones, over 90% of which are singletons, and about 6.4% rests with the top ten. The sample here was unsorted PBMCs, taken roughly 6.5 years after starting antiretroviral therapy. The receptors originated from a woman in her 40s with HIV.

The rearrangement links TRBV27 to TRBJ2-7; 11 nucleotides agree with TRBD1. The CDR3 has 15 residues. CDR1 and CDR2 (germline): MNHEY, SMNVEV (reference sequence). V lost 5 bases to trimming and J lost 1 base; unmatched junction nucleotides: 4. The CDR3 sequence: CASSPGTGGSYEQYF. In DNA, the CDR3 is TGTGCCAGCAGTCCGGGGACAGGGGGTTCCTACGAGCAGTACTTC.

The chain is built from TRBV5-4 and TRBJ1-1; D is ambiguous. Germline V gives CDR1 SGHNT, CDR2 YYREEE (reference sequence). Trimming pared 4 bases from V and 11 bases from J, leaving 15 bases between. This CDR3 contains 12 residues. DNA of the CDR3: TGTGCCAGCAGCGCTCCATCCCGAGGGGCTTTCTTT. Residues: CASSAPSRGAFF.

The genes are TRBV30 and TRBJ1-5; D is perhaps TRBD1 (5 bases). The germline gives CDR1 GTSNPN, CDR2 SVGIG (reference sequence). The CDR3 contains 14 residues. V dropped 7 bases and J dropped 7 bases, with 20 bases sitting between them. The CDR3 region is CALLRDGAGQPQHF. The CDR3 region has the DNA TGTGCCTTGCTCCGGGACGGAGCTGGACAGCCCCAGCATTTT.

The chain carries TRBV30 and TRBJ1-5; 9 nucleotides match TRBD1. The V and J ends lost 2 bases and 5 bases, in that order; junction bases with no gene match: 4. CDR3 size: 14 residues. Germline V lookup: CDR1 GTSNPN, CDR2 SVGIG (reference sequence). The CDR3 DNA reads as TGTGCCTGGAGTATCACAGGGGGCGATCAGCCCCAGCATTTT. It specifies CAWSITGGDQPQHF. Drawing the rest from reference TRBV30 and TRBJ1-5, the complete variable domain is SQTIHQWPATLVQPVGSPLSLECTVEGTSNPNLYWYRQAAGRGLQLLFYSVGIGQISSEVPQNLSASRPQDRQFILSSKKLLLSDSGFYLCAWSITGGDQPQHFGDGTRLSIL.

The chain links TRBV7-2 to TRBJ1-5; TRBD1 might be the D (5 bases). The germline V gene encodes CDR1 SGHTA and CDR2 FQGNSA. There are 15 residues in the CDR3. V gave up 1 base and J gave up 4 bases, with 11 bases separating them. CDR3 in DNA: TGTGCCAGCAGCTTAGTAGGCCAGGGAAATCAGCCCCAGCATTTT. This translates into CASSLVGQGNQPQHF. Complete variable domain (other parts from reference TRBV7-2 and TRBJ1-5): GAGVSQSPSNKVTEKGKDVELRCDPISGHTALYWYRQSLGQGLEFLIYFQGNSAPDKSGLPSDRFSAERTGGSVSTLTIQRTQQEDSAVYLCASSLVGQGNQPQHFGDGTRLSIL.

This clone has a handful of counts. V usage is TRBV4-1 and J usage is TRBJ1-1, with D uncertain. Germline V gene lookup returns CDR1 MGHRA and CDR2 YSYEKL. The V and J ends lost 0 bases and 0 bases respectively, with 8 bases between them. This CDR3 has 15 residues. CDR3 residues: CASSQEGRLNTEAFF. CDR3 DNA sequence: TGCGCCAGCAGCCAAGAGGGCCGTCTGAACACTGAAGCTTTCTTT.

The CDR3 DNA follows: TGTGCCAGCAGCTTAAGTAAGGGTGGGCAGGGTAGGAATTCACCCCTCCACTTT. This gives the protein CASSLSKGGQGRNSPLHF. The V call is TRBV7-2, the J call TRBJ1-6; maybe TRBD1 (5 bases). V was pared by 2 bases and J by 7 bases, with 21 bases between. The CDR3 is made up of 18 amino acids. Germline V gene sequence: CDR1 SGHTA, CDR2 FQGNSA.

CDR3 sequence (DNA): TGTGCCAGCAGTACCGGGACAGGGGGCTATGGGCAGTACTTC. It translates to CASSTGTGGYGQYF. This chain joins TRBV7-2 and TRBJ2-7; 12 positions agree with TRBD1. Germline CDR1 and CDR2: SGHTA and FQGNSA. CDR3 length: 14 amino acids. V lost 6 bases to trimming and J lost 9 bases; unmatched junction nucleotides: 9. Using reference TRBV7-2 and TRBJ2-7 for the parts outside the CDR3, the full variable domain is GAGVSQSPSNKVTEKGKDVELRCDPISGHTALYWYRQSLGQGLEFLIYFQGNSAPDKSGLPSDRFSAERTGGSVSTLTIQRTQQEDSAVYLCASSTGTGGYGQYFGPGTRLTVT.

This clone has a handful of counts. This chain links TRBV6-6 with TRBJ2-7; tentative D call: TRBD2 (6 bases). The CDR3 loop spans 13 amino acids. V was trimmed by 2 bases and J by 4 bases, leaving 9 bases between them. CDR1 is MNHNY, CDR2 SVGAGI, per germline (reference sequence). DNA for the CDR3: TGTGCCAGCAGTTACGGAGGGGAATACGAGCAGTACTTC. Its translation is CASSYGGEYEQYF.

The chain employs TRBV5-1 and TRBJ2-3, with TRBD1 identical over 7 bases. The V gene end was trimmed by 4 bases and the J gene end by 4 bases; junction bases not matched to a gene: 9. This CDR3 spans 15 amino acids. The germline V gene has CDR1 SGHRS and CDR2 YFSETQ. CDR3 in amino acids: CASSPPDRDADTQYF. In nucleotides, the CDR3 is TGCGCCAGCAGCCCCCCAGACAGGGACGCAGATACGCAGTATTTT. The entire variable domain, with the rest obtained from reference TRBV5-1 and TRBJ2-3, is as follows: KAGVTQTPRYLIKTRGQQVTLSCSPISGHRSVSWYQQTPGQGLQFLFEYFSETQRNKGNFPGRFSGRQFSNSRSEMNVSTLELGDSALYLCASSPPDRDADTQYFGPGTRLTVL.

V gene TRBV7-2 combines with J gene TRBJ2-3; 9 bases align to TRBD2. Germline assignment: CDR1 SGHTA and CDR2 FQGNSA. J lost 3 bases, V lost 2 bases, and 6 bases had no gene match. CDR3 length: 16 amino acids. The CDR3 DNA is TGTGCCAGCAGCTTAACCCTAGCGGGGAGGACAGATACGCAGTATTTT. This sequence encodes CASSLTLAGRTDTQYF.

The CDR3 DNA reads as TGTGCCAGCAGTGGCACTAGGGGGATAGGGGAGACCCAGTACTTC. Amino acid sequence: CASSGTRGIGETQYF. V is TRBV6-5 and J is TRBJ2-5, with a possible D match to TRBD1 (6 bases). Germline V CDR1 and CDR2: MNHEY, SVGAGI. The CDR3 totals 15 residues. V lost 5 bases and J 5 bases, leaving 18 bases between the germline ends.

The CDR3 protein is CASSLARGRLGNEQFF. DNA of the CDR3: TGCGCCAGCAGCTTGGCCAGGGGGCGCTTGGGCAATGAGCAGTTCTTC. The V call is TRBV5-1, the J call TRBJ2-1, with 8 bases that match TRBD1. The CDR3 covers 16 residues. The V gene's germline CDR1 is SGHRS and CDR2 YFSETQ. V gave up 0 bases and J gave up 6 bases; unmatched junction bases: 8.

This chain connects TRBV9 to TRBJ2-7, with 9 bases lining up with TRBD1. The germline CDR1 and CDR2 sequences are SGDLS and YYNGEE. The CDR3 has 15 residues. Losses at the gene ends were 3 bases for V and 6 bases for J; bases not matched to a gene: 10. The CDR3 here is CASSASGTGMAEQYF. The CDR3 DNA sequence: TGTGCCAGCAGCGCATCCGGGACAGGGATGGCCGAGCAGTACTTC.

This clone was detected only once. The CDR3 DNA is TGCGCCAGCAGCTTCCGGGGGGAGCAGTTCTTC. It translates to CASSFRGEQFF. The rearrangement links TRBV5-1 to TRBJ2-1; D possibly corresponds to TRBD2 (6 bases). The V gene's germline CDR1 is SGHRS and CDR2 YFSETQ. This CDR3 spans 11 amino acids. Trimming removed 2 bases at V and 10 bases at J, with 7 bases between.

Concerning this clone: A read error may produce the germline difference seen at one junction end. This chain connects TRBV7-2 to TRBJ1-2, with D unresolved. This CDR3 contains 11 residues. Germline V gene data show CDR1 as SGHTA and CDR2 as FQGNSA. DNA of the CDR3: TGTGCCAGCAGCTTAGGGTATGGCTGCACCTTC. As protein: CASSLGYGCTF.